The present TCR beta chain was sequenced within a study of T cell repertoires in cytomegalovirus infection. Study-wide context: Peptides in the study included HLA-C-restricted and HLA-B-restricted CMV epitopes. CMV infection and matching HLA type were both indicated by public TCR beta signatures. Study-wide results and limits: Carriage of CMV together with the relevant HLA was identifiable through cumulative public TCR beta family frequency. Dominating the ex vivo response were HLA-C-restricted CMV-specific TCR beta clonotypes.

Trimming removed 3 bases at V and 2 bases at J, with 0 bases between. The CDR3 totals 10 residues. Germline loops: CDR1 SQVTM, CDR2 ANQGSEA. The sample holds a few counts of this clonotype. What it binds is unknown. TCRdb used MiXCR to reprocess the reads, holding one entry per CDR3 protein. The sample consists of a few hundred thousand distinct CDR3 sequences, just under 40% of them appearing once. This clonotype originated in a human donor in good health (CMV status not recorded). Some clones in this sample may be carry-over from other donors' samples. The sequenced sample was cultured PBMCs, obtained from culture after CMV antigen stimulation. The rearrangement links TRBV29-1 to TRBJ2-3, with D unclear. CDR3 DNA sequence: TGCAGCGTTGACACAGATACGCAGTATTTT. Translation: CSVDTDTQYF.